The T cell receptor (beta chain) under discussion was sequenced for a study of blood T cell repertoires in COVID-19. The CDR3 consists of 13 residues. In its sample, this clone was seen once. The assay was immunoSEQ multiplex PCR, and TCRdb's table has in-frame clones only and misses some. The table records 150,000 to 200,000 clones, more than 80% of them present only once. Material for sequencing was peripheral blood. The TCR was taken from a human donor in a cohort sampled during active COVID-19. The chain links TRBV21-1 to TRBJ2-5; the table's D call, TRBD1, has no DNA check behind it. TRBV21-1 is annotated as a pseudogene. As DNA, the CDR3 is TGTGCCAGCAGCGAGGGACAGGGAGAGACCCAGTACTTC. Amino acids: CASSEGQGETQYF.